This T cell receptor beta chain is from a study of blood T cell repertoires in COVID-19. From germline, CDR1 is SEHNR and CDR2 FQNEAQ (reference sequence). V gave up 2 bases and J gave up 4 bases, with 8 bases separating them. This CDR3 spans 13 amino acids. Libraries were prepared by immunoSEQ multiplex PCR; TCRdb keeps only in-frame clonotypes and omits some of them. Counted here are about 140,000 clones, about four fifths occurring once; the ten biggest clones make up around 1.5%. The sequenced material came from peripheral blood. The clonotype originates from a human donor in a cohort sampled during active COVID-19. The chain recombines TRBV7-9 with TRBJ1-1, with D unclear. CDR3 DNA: TGTGCCAGCAGCTTATTAACGGGCACTGAAGCTTTCTTT. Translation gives CASSLLTGTEAFF. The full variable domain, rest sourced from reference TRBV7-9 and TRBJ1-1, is DTGVSQNPRHKITKRGQNVTFRCDPISEHNRLYWYRQTLGQGPEFLTYFQNEAQLEKSRLLSDRFSAERPKGSFSTLEIQRTEQGDSAMYLCASSLLTGTEAFFGQGTRLTVV.